The 19 T cell receptor beta chains below all came from one sample that was sequenced in a study of T cell responses to AZD1222 COVID-19 vaccine. Only in-frame clones appear in the TCRdb table, and some are missing; sequencing was by immunoSEQ multiplex PCR. The sample carries 100,000 or so clones, more than 75% recorded once. The sequencing used peripheral blood, collected on day 0 of AZD1222 vaccination. Receptor source: an adult in good health.

The chain is built from TRBV5-1 and TRBJ1-4; TRBD1 matches 8 bases. Germline assignment: CDR1 SGHRS and CDR2 YFSETQ. The CDR3 has 14 amino acids. The junction had 4 bases not matched to a gene; V was cut back by 4 bases and J by 5 bases. The CDR3 reads CASSHGQGNEKLFF. The CDR3 nucleotides are TGCGCCAGCAGCCATGGACAGGGAAATGAAAAACTGTTTTTT.

The rearrangement links TRBV5-5 to TRBJ2-1; D ambiguous. Germline CDR1 reads SGHKS; CDR2 reads YYEKEE (reference sequence). The CDR3 totals 12 residues. Between the trimmed V and J ends, which lost 0 bases and 8 bases, there was a span of 6 bases. The CDR3, as DNA: TGTGCCAGCAGCTTGGTGCTAGATGAGCAGTTCTTC. This encodes CASSLVLDEQFF.

The CDR3 nucleotides read TGCGCCAGCAGCTTGGAGCTAGCGCGTACCTACAATGAGCAGTTCTTC. Protein sequence: CASSLELARTYNEQFF. This chain links TRBV5-1 with TRBJ2-1, with D tentatively TRBD2 (6 bases). V dropped 0 bases and J dropped 2 bases, with 12 bases sitting between them. Germline CDR1 and CDR2: SGHRS and YFSETQ. The CDR3 runs to 16 residues.

The CDR3 DNA reads TGTGCCAGCAGCTTATTTGCCCCGACAGCCTCCGGGTATGGCTACACCTTC. It translates to CASSLFAPTASGYGYTF. V is TRBV7-9 and J is TRBJ1-2; a possible D gene is TRBD1 (5 bases). The CDR3 is made up of 17 amino acids. Germline CDR1 reads SEHNR; CDR2 reads FQNEAQ (reference sequence). V was trimmed by 2 bases and J by 5 bases, leaving 21 bases between them.

The chain links TRBV11-2 to TRBJ2-7; tentative D call: TRBD2 (6 bases). This CDR3 has 15 amino acids. The ends were cut back, 6 bases at V and 2 bases at J, with 17 bases in the middle. The germline V gene has CDR1 SGHAT and CDR2 FQNNGV. The CDR3 DNA reads as TGTGCCAGCAGTACCCGGGGGTCGCATGCCTACGAGCAGTACTTC. The encoded protein is CASSTRGSHAYEQYF.

This clone showed up just once. The rearrangement joins TRBV15 to TRBJ1-2, with a possible D match to TRBD1 (5 bases). The length of the CDR3 is 16 residues. Trimming removed 5 bases at V and 6 bases at J, with 22 bases between. Germline loops: CDR1 LNHNV, CDR2 YYDKDF (reference sequence). The CDR3 sequence is CATSPGEGPRAHGYTF. The CDR3 region has the DNA TGTGCCACCAGCCCCGGGGAGGGACCGCGGGCTCATGGCTACACCTTC.

The chain carries TRBV7-9 and TRBJ2-3, with D uncertain. There are 13 residues in the CDR3. V was cut by 3 bases and J by 6 bases, with 10 bases left in between. Germline V gene sequence: CDR1 SEHNR, CDR2 FQNEAQ (reference sequence). The CDR3 DNA reads TGTGCCAGCAGCTTCTCCCCCGCCGATACGCAGTATTTT. Its protein product is CASSFSPADTQYF.

The chain employs TRBV19 and TRBJ1-4; D not certain. V was pared by 1 base and J by 3 bases, with 15 bases between. CDR3 length: 17 residues. CDR1 is LNHDA, CDR2 SQIVND, per germline (reference sequence). CDR3 amino acids: CASSIGPPVGANEKLFF. The CDR3 DNA reads TGTGCCAGTAGTATAGGCCCACCAGTCGGGGCTAATGAAAAACTGTTTTTT.

This rearrangement joins TRBV7-3 to TRBJ2-3, with D uncertain. Germline CDR1 reads SGHTA; CDR2 reads FQGTGA. Trimming left V 5 bases short and J 1 base short, with 10 bases between. CDR3 length: 14 residues. CDR3 residues: CASSLNGRTDTQYF. The CDR3 DNA reads TGTGCCAGCAGCCTCAACGGGCGCACAGATACGCAGTATTTT.

V is TRBV9 and J is TRBJ2-7, with 7 bases identical to TRBD2. This CDR3 is 14 amino acids long. Germline CDR1 SGDLS, CDR2 YYNGEE. Germline trimming cut 2 bases from V and 0 bases from J; bases unmatched to any gene: 2. For the CDR3, the DNA is TGTGCCAGCAGCGTGAGCGGGGTCTCCTACGAGCAGTACTTC. The encoded protein is CASSVSGVSYEQYF.

The J gene is TRBJ2-1, the V gene TRBV11-2; TRBD2 might be the D (6 bases). Germline-derived CDR1 and CDR2 are SGHAT and FQNNGV. Trimming left V 7 bases short and J 7 bases short, with 14 bases between. The CDR3 totals 13 residues. The CDR3 region has the DNA TGTGCCAGCAATAGGGCGGGACGGAATGAGCAGTTCTTC. This codes for CASNRAGRNEQFF.

This chain uses TRBV4-1 with TRBJ1-1; D possibly corresponds to TRBD1 (5 bases). This CDR3 spans 14 amino acids. Trimming took off 4 bases at V and 0 bases at J, with 9 bases between the two ends. The V gene's germline CDR1 is MGHRA and CDR2 YSYEKL. The CDR3 bases are TGCGCCAGCAGCCCGGGGCCTTTGAACACTGAAGCTTTCTTT. It yields the protein CASSPGPLNTEAFF.

The chain joins TRBV7-9 to TRBJ2-6; unclear D gene. V gave up 4 bases and J gave up 0 bases, with 13 bases separating them. The CDR3 has 17 amino acids. CDR1 and CDR2 (germline): SEHNR, FQNEAQ (reference sequence). This CDR3 is CASSSSLSSSGANVLTF. CDR3 bases: TGTGCCAGCAGCTCCAGTTTAAGCAGCTCTGGGGCCAACGTCCTGACTTTC. Drawing the rest from reference TRBV7-9 and TRBJ2-6, the complete variable domain is DTGVSQNPRHKITKRGQNVTFRCDPISEHNRLYWYRQTLGQGPEFLTYFQNEAQLEKSRLLSDRFSAERPKGSFSTLEIQRTEQGDSAMYLCASSSSLSSSGANVLTFGAGSRLTVL.

The chain carries TRBV19 and TRBJ1-5; D gene unclear. CDR1 LNHDA and CDR2 SQIVND come from the germline V gene (reference sequence). V lost 3 bases and J 11 bases, leaving 17 bases between the germline ends. The CDR3 totals 14 residues. CDR3: CASSIGSPIEAQHF. CDR3 DNA sequence: TGTGCCAGTAGTATTGGATCCCCTATTGAGGCCCAGCATTTT.

The chain combines TRBV7-3 with TRBJ1-2, with a tentative D call TRBD1 (5 bases). Per the germline V gene, CDR1 is SGHTA and CDR2 is FQGTGA. Trimming took off 2 bases at V and 4 bases at J, with 14 bases between the two ends. This CDR3 spans 15 amino acids. This chain's CDR3 is CASSLGAGSLYGYTF. The CDR3, as DNA: TGTGCCAGCAGCTTAGGGGCAGGTTCCCTCTATGGCTACACCTTC.

This clone has a handful of counts. This chain uses TRBV19 with TRBJ2-5; D is possibly TRBD1 (5 bases). Germline CDR1 reads LNHDA; CDR2 reads SQIVND (reference sequence). Trimming pared 6 bases from V and 4 bases from J, leaving 12 bases between. This CDR3 comprises 13 residues. This chain's CDR3 is CASRSGNGETQYF. The CDR3 DNA reads TGTGCCAGTAGGTCAGGGAATGGAGAGACCCAGTACTTC.

The genes are TRBV19 and TRBJ1-1, with D possibly being TRBD1 (6 bases). The V gene lost 2 bases and the J gene lost 1 base, with 11 bases spanning the gap. Looked up from germline, CDR1 is LNHDA and CDR2 is SQIVND (reference sequence). The CDR3 totals 15 residues. For the CDR3, the DNA is TGTGCCAGTAGTATACCGGGGGGGGCGAACACTGAAGCTTTCTTT. Protein sequence: CASSIPGGANTEAFF.

This clone was seen a handful of times. The chain uses TRBV6-4 and TRBJ1-6, with D unclear. This CDR3 is 16 amino acids long. The germline V and J ends were trimmed by 2 bases and 7 bases, with 15 bases remaining between them. Germline lookup yields CDR1 MRHNA and CDR2 SNTAGT. CDR3 amino acids: CASSDTGNLDNSPLHF. CDR3 coding DNA: TGTGCCAGCAGTGACACGGGGAATCTGGACAATTCACCCCTCCACTTT.

CDR3 protein: CASGGQGMGQPQHF. Here the CDR3 DNA reads TGTGCCAGCGGAGGACAGGGTATGGGTCAGCCCCAGCATTTT. The chain is built from TRBV2 and TRBJ1-5; 8 nucleotides match TRBD1. V was clipped by 8 bases and J by 6 bases; unmatched bases: 9. Germline V gene data show CDR1 as SNHLY and CDR2 as FYNNEI. The CDR3 totals 14 residues.